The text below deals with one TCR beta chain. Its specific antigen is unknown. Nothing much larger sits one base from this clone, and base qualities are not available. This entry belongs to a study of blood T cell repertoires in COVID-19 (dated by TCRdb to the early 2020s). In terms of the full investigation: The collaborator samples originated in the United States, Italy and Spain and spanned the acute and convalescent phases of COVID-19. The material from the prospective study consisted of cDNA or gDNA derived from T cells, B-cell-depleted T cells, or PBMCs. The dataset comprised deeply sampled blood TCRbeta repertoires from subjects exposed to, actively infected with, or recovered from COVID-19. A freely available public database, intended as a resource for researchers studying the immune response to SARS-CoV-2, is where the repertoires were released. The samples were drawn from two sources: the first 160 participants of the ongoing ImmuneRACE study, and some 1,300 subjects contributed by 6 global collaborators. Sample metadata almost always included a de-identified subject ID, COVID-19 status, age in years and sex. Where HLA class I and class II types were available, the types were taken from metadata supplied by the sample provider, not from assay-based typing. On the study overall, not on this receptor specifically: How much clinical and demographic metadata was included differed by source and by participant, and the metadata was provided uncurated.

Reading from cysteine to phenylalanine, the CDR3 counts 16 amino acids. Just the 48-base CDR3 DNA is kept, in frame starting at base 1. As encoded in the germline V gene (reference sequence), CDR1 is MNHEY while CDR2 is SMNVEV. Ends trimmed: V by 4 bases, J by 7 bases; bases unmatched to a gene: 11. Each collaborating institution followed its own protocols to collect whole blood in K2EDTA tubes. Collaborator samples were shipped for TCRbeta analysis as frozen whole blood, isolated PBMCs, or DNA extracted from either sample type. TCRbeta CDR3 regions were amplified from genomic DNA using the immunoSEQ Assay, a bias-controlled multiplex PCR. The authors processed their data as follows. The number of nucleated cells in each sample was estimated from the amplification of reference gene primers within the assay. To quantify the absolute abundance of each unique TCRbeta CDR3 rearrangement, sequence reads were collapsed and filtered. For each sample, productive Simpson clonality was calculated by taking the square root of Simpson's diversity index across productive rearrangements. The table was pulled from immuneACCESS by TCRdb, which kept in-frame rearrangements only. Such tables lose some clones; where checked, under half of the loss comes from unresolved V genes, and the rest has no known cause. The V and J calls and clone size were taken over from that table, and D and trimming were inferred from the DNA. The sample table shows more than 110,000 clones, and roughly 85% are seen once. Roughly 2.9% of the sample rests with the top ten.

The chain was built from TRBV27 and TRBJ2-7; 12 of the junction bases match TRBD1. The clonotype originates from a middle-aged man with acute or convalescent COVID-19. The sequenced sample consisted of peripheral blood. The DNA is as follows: TGTGCCAGCAGTTCGCCCTCCCGGGACAGGGGGCTTGAGCAGTACTTC. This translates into CASSSPSRDRGLEQYF.